The rows below give T cell receptor beta chains drawn from one sample of a study of cytomegalovirus exposure and HLA in healthy donors. Some clones are missing from TCRdb's copy, which holds only in-frame ones; the method was immunoSEQ multiplex PCR. The profile covers about 190,000 clones, with about nine tenths appearing a single time and 1% to 1.5% taken by the ten largest. Specimen: PBMCs. The receptor set was obtained from a man younger than 45 in good health and CMV-seronegative. Each CDR3 is given with its conserved first and last residue. The order of the fields is V gene, J gene, clone size, D gene, CDR3 protein, CDR3 DNA. D genes are given only for firm matches. Clone size, where shown, is once, few, many, or a class for clones that have expanded.

V: TRBV18
J: TRBJ2-5
size: .
D: TRBD2
CDR3: CASSGQGGTETQYF
DNA: TGTGCCAGCTCTGGTCAGGGAGGGACCGAGACCCAGTACTTC

V: TRBV6-1
J: TRBJ1-5
size: .
D: .
CDR3: CASSARQKDSNQPQHF
DNA: TGTGCCAGCAGTGCCCGACAGAAAGATAGCAATCAGCCCCAGCATTTT

V: TRBV7-9
J: TRBJ2-7
size: once
D: TRBD1
CDR3: CASSPTGTEQYF
DNA: TGTGCCAGCAGCCCGACAGGGACCGAGCAGTACTTC

V: TRBV6-5
J: TRBJ2-6
size: .
D: TRBD1
CDR3: CASRKDRAGANVLTF
DNA: TGTGCCAGCAGGAAAGACAGGGCTGGGGCCAACGTCCTGACTTTC

V: TRBV9
J: TRBJ2-2
size: .
D: TRBD2
CDR3: CASSVTGGGVSTGELFF
DNA: TGTGCCAGCAGCGTAACGGGCGGGGGGGTTAGCACCGGGGAGCTGTTTTTT

V: TRBV5-4
J: TRBJ2-3
size: .
D: TRBD2
CDR3: CASSLPSGRDTQYF
DNA: TGTGCCAGCAGCTTACCTAGCGGGAGAGATACGCAGTATTTT

V: TRBV6-6
J: TRBJ2-7
size: .
D: TRBD1
CDR3: CATSTGQGLYEQYF
DNA: TGTGCCACCTCGACGGGACAGGGGCTCTACGAGCAGTACTTC

V: TRBV7-9
J: TRBJ2-2
size: .
D: .
CDR3: CSSSSQQGTGELFF
DNA: TGTTCCAGCAGTTCCCAACAGGGTACCGGGGAGCTGTTTTTT

V: TRBV5-6
J: TRBJ2-7
size: .
D: .
CDR3: CASSLDQDEQYF
DNA: TGTGCCAGCAGCTTGGATCAGGACGAGCAGTACTTC

V: TRBV28
J: TRBJ2-1
size: .
D: .
CDR3: CASKRPGVEEQFF
DNA: TGTGCCAGCAAGCGCCCAGGGGTAGAGGAGCAGTTCTTC

V: TRBV5-1
J: TRBJ2-3
size: once
D: .
CDR3: CASSLGSGRDTQYF
DNA: TGCGCCAGCAGCTTGGGGTCAGGCCGAGATACGCAGTATTTT

V: TRBV28
J: TRBJ2-7
size: .
D: TRBD2
CDR3: CASSSPPGSGRASAYEQYF
DNA: TGTGCCAGCAGTTCACCGCCTGGCAGCGGGAGGGCCTCGGCCTACGAGCAGTACTTC

V: TRBV6-5
J: TRBJ2-7
size: .
D: .
CDR3: CASSYSVSYEQYF
DNA: TGTGCCAGCAGTTACAGCGTATCCTACGAGCAGTACTTC

V: TRBV4-1
J: TRBJ2-5
size: .
D: TRBD2
CDR3: CASTQSGGPNQETQYF
DNA: TGCGCCAGCACCCAGAGCGGGGGGCCCAACCAAGAGACCCAGTACTTC

V: TRBV7-9
J: TRBJ1-4
size: .
D: .
CDR3: CASSSWSQYNEKLFF
DNA: TGTGCCAGCAGTTCCTGGTCGCAGTATAATGAAAAACTGTTTTTT

V: TRBV18
J: TRBJ2-7
size: once
D: .
CDR3: CASSPPGGGMYEQYF
DNA: TGTGCCAGCTCACCCCCGGGCGGGGGCATGTACGAGCAGTACTTC

V: TRBV11-2
J: TRBJ2-5
size: .
D: TRBD1
CDR3: CASSRDRGETQYF
DNA: TGTGCCAGCAGCCGGGACAGGGGAGAGACCCAGTACTTC

V: TRBV7-8
J: TRBJ2-7
size: .
D: TRBD1
CDR3: CASSLGTRDRVYEQYF
DNA: TGTGCCAGCAGCTTAGGTACCCGGGACAGGGTCTACGAGCAGTACTTC

V: TRBV18
J: TRBJ2-1
size: .
D: .
CDR3: CASSFSGVNNEQFF
DNA: TGTGCCAGCTCATTTAGCGGAGTGAACAATGAGCAGTTCTTC

V: TRBV28
J: TRBJ1-5
size: .
D: .
CDR3: CASTRGGSNQPQHF
DNA: TGTGCCAGCACACGGGGAGGTAGCAATCAGCCCCAGCATTTT

V: TRBV21-1
J: TRBJ1-4
size: once
D: .
CDR3: CASSKGVPTRPNEKLFF
DNA: TGTGCCAGCAGCAAAGGGGTCCCGACACGGCCTAATGAAAAACTGTTTTTT

V: TRBV19
J: TRBJ1-1
size: .
D: .
CDR3: CASSIRGDTEAFF
DNA: TGTGCCAGTAGTATTCGGGGGGACACTGAAGCTTTCTTT

V: TRBV5-1
J: TRBJ1-1
size: .
D: .
CDR3: CASSLASSGGFNTEAFF
DNA: TGCGCCAGCAGCTTGGCCTCGTCCGGGGGTTTTAACACTGAAGCTTTCTTT

V: TRBV27
J: TRBJ2-2
size: once
D: TRBD1
CDR3: CASGQGRGELFF
DNA: TGTGCCAGCGGACAGGGGCGGGGGGAGCTGTTTTTT

V: TRBV7-9
J: TRBJ1-2
size: .
D: TRBD1
CDR3: CASSEPGTVANYGYTF
DNA: TGTGCCAGCAGCGAACCCGGGACAGTGGCTAACTATGGCTACACCTTC

V: TRBV5-8
J: TRBJ1-6
size: few
D: TRBD1
CDR3: CASTTDRGGWFYNSPLHF
DNA: TGTGCCAGCACTACGGACAGGGGAGGCTGGTTTTATAATTCACCCCTCCACTTT

V: TRBV19
J: TRBJ1-3
size: .
D: .
CDR3: CASSRAGGVDGNTIYF
DNA: TGTGCCAGTAGTAGGGCAGGAGGAGTGGACGGAAACACCATATATTTT

V: TRBV9
J: TRBJ2-7
size: .
D: .
CDR3: CASSASGGSYEQYF
DNA: TGTGCCAGCAGCGCGAGCGGCGGCTCCTACGAGCAGTACTTC

V: TRBV4-3
J: TRBJ2-2
size: .
D: TRBD1
CDR3: CASSQGTGGRGVRELFF
DNA: TGCGCCAGCAGCCAAGGGACAGGGGGCCGGGGAGTTCGGGAGCTGTTTTTT

V: TRBV5-1
J: TRBJ2-5
size: .
D: TRBD2
CDR3: CASRGGGAGETQYF
DNA: TGCGCCAGCCGCGGCGGGGGGGCTGGGGAGACCCAGTACTTC

V: TRBV27
J: TRBJ2-7
size: .
D: .
CDR3: CASSLSRGTYEQYF
DNA: TGTGCCAGCAGTTTATCTAGGGGAACCTACGAGCAGTACTTC

V: TRBV27
J: TRBJ1-2
size: .
D: TRBD1
CDR3: CASSSGQVYGYTF
DNA: TGTGCCAGCAGTTCGGGACAGGTCTATGGCTACACCTTC

V: TRBV6-5
J: TRBJ2-7
size: .
D: TRBD1
CDR3: CASRPDRGASYEQYF
DNA: TGTGCCAGCAGGCCGGACAGGGGAGCCTCCTACGAGCAGTACTTC

V: TRBV14
J: TRBJ2-5
size: .
D: .
CDR3: CASSHTGTAETQYF
DNA: TGTGCCAGCAGCCACACCGGGACTGCAGAGACCCAGTACTTC

V: TRBV15
J: TRBJ2-7
size: .
D: .
CDR3: CATSRDIRAPGRAEQYF
DNA: TGTGCCACCAGCAGAGATATCCGGGCCCCAGGCAGGGCCGAGCAGTACTTC

V: TRBV11-2
J: TRBJ2-1
size: .
D: .
CDR3: CASSLRWEQFF
DNA: TGTGCCAGCAGCCTCCGGTGGGAGCAGTTCTTC

V: TRBV4-1
J: TRBJ1-1
size: .
D: .
CDR3: CASSQDRGYSTEAFF
DNA: TGCGCCAGCAGCCAAGACAGGGGTTATTCCACTGAAGCTTTCTTT

V: TRBV27
J: TRBJ1-1
size: .
D: .
CDR3: CASSPPGTEAFF
DNA: TGTGCCAGCAGTCCTCCAGGGACTGAAGCTTTCTTT